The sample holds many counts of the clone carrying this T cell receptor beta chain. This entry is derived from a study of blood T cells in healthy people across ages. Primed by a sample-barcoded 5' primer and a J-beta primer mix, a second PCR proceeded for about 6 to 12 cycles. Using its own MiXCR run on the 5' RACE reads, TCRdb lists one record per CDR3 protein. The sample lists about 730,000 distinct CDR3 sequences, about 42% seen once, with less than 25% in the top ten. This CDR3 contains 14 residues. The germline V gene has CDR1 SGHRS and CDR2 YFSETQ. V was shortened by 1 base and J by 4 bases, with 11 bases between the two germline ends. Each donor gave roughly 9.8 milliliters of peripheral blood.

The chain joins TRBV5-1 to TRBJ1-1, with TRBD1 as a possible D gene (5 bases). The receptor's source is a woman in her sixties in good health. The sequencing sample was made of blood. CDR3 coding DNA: TGCGCCAGCAGCTTGAGGCAGGGTGGCACTGAAGCTTTCTTT. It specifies CASSLRQGGTEAFF.